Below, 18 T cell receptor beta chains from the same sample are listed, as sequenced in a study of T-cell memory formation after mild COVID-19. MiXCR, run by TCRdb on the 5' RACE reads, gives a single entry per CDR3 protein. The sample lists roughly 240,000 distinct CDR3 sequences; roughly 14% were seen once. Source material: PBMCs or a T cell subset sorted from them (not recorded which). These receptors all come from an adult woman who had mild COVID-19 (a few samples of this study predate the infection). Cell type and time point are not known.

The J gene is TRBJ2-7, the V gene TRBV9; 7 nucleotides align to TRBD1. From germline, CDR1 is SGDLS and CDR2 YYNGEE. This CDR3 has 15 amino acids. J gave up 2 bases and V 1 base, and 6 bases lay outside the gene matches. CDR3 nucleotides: TGTGCCAGCAGCGTAAATGGACAGGCGGCCTACGAGCAGTACTTC. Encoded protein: CASSVNGQAAYEQYF. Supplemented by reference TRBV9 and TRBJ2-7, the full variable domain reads DSGVTQTPKHLITATGQRVTLRCSPRSGDLSVYWYQQSLDQGLQFLIQYYNGEERAKGNILERFSAQQFPDLHSELNLSSLELGDSALYFCASSVNGQAAYEQYFGPGTRLTVT.

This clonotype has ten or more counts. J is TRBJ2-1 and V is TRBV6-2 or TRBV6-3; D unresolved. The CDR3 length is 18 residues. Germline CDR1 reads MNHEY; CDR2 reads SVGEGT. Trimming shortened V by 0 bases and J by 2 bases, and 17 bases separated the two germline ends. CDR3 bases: TGTGCCAGCAGTTACTCGGATCGTGGCGGACCCGCCTACAATGAGCAGTTCTTC. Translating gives CASSYSDRGGPAYNEQFF.

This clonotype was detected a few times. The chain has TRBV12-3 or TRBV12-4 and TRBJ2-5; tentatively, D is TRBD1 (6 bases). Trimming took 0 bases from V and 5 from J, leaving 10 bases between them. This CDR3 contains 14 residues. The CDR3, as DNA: TGTGCCAGCAGTTTAGCTACAGGGTTGGAGACCCAGTACTTC. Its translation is CASSLATGLETQYF.

DNA for the CDR3: TGTGCCAGTAGTAAACTTTCCGACTCTGGGGCCAACGTCCTGACTTTC. Residues: CASSKLSDSGANVLTF. The chain recombines TRBV19 with TRBJ2-6; unclear D gene. From germline, CDR1 is LNHDA and CDR2 SQIVND (reference sequence). The CDR3 is 16 amino acids. V was pared by 4 bases and J by 0 bases, with 10 bases between.

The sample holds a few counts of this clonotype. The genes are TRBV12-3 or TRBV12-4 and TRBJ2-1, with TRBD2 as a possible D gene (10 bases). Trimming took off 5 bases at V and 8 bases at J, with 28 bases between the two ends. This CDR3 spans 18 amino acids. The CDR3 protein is CASSQDRGLAGGGHEQFF. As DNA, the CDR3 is TGTGCCAGCAGTCAGGACAGGGGATTAGCGGGGGGAGGGCATGAGCAGTTCTTC.

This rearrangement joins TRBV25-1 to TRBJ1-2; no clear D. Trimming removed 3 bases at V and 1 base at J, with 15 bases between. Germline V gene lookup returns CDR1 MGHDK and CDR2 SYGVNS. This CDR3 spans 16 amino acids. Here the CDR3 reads CASSDSPGVINYGYTF. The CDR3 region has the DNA TGTGCCAGCAGTGATTCCCCGGGTGTCATTAACTATGGCTACACCTTC.

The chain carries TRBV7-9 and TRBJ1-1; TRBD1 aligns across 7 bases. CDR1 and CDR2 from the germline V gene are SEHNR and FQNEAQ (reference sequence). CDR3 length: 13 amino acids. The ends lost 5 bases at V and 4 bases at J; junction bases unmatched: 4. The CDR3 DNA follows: TGTGCCAGCAGCCACAACAGGGGCACTGAAGCTTTCTTT. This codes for CASSHNRGTEAFF.

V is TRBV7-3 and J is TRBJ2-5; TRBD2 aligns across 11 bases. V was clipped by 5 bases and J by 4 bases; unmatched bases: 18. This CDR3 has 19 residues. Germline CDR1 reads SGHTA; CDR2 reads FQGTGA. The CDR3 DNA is TGTGCCAGCAGCCCGAGGACAGGGTTCGGACTAGCGGGCCCAGAGACCCAGTACTTC. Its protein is CASSPRTGFGLAGPETQYF.

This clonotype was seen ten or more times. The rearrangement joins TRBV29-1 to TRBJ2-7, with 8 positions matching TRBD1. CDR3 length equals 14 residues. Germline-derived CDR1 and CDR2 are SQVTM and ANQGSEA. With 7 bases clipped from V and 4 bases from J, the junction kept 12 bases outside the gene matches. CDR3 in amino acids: CSAQPGTGPYEQYF. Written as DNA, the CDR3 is TGCAGCGCACAGCCCGGGACAGGACCTTACGAGCAGTACTTC.

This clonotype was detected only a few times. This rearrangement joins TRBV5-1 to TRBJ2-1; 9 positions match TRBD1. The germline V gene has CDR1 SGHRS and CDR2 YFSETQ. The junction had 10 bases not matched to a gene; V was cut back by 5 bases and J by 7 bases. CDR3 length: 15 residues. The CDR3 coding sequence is TGCGCCAGCAGAGAGAGGGACAGGGTAAGGAATGAGCAGTTCTTC. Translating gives CASRERDRVRNEQFF.

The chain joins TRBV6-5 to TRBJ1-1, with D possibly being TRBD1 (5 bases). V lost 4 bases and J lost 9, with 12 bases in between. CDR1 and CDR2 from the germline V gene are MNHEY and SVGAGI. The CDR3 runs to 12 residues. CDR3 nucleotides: TGTGCCAGCAGTTTCCACCGGGGCCAAGCTTTCTTT. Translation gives CASSFHRGQAFF.

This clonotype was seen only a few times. The CDR3, as DNA: TGTGCCATCACCTCGGCACAGGGGGGGAACAATGAGCAGTTCTTC. Amino acids: CAITSAQGGNNEQFF. The chain combines TRBV10-3 with TRBJ2-1; tentative D call: TRBD1 (8 bases). The CDR3 has 15 amino acids. With 7 bases removed from V and 5 bases from J, the gap between germline ends came to 18 bases. The germline CDR1 and CDR2 sequences are ENHRY and SYGVKD.

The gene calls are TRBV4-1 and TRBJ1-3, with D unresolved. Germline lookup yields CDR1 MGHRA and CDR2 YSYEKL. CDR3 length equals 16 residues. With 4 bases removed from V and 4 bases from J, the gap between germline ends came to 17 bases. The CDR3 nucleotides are TGCGCCAGCAGCCGTAGACTGTACTCGCGGGGAAACACCATATATTTT. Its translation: CASSRRLYSRGNTIYF.

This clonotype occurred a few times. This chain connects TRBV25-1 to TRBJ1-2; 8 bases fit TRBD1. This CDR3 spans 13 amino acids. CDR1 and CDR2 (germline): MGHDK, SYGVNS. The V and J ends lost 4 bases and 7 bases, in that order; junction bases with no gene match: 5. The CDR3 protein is CASSATGVGGYTF. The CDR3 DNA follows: TGTGCCAGCAGTGCGACAGGGGTAGGTGGCTACACCTTC.

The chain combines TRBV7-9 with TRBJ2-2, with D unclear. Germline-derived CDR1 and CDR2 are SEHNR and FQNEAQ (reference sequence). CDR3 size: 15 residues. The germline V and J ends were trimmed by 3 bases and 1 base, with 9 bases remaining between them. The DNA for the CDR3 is TGTGCCAGCAGCTTCTTCGACCGGAACACCGGGGAGCTGTTTTTT. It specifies CASSFFDRNTGELFF.

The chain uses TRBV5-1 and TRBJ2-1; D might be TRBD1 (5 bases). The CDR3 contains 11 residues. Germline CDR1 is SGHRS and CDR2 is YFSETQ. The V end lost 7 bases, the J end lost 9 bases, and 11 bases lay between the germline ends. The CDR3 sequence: CASSLGPEQFF. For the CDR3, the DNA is TGCGCCAGCTCCTTGGGGCCTGAGCAGTTCTTC.

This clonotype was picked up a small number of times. CDR3 sequence: CASSSTTSPQFF. The CDR3 DNA reads as TGTGCCAGCAGCTCGACGACCTCCCCGCAGTTCTTC. The chain recombines TRBV3-1 with TRBJ2-1; D is ambiguous. Trimming cost V 5 bases and J 12 bases, with 14 bases left between them. The CDR3 consists of 12 residues. Germline loops: CDR1 LGHDT, CDR2 YNNKEL (reference sequence).

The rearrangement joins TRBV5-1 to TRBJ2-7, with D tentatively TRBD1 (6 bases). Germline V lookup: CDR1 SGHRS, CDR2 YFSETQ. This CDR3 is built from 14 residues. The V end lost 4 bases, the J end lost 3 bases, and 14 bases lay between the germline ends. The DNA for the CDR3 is TGCGCCAGCAGCCCCCTACCGACAGGCTACGAGCAGTACTTC. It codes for CASSPLPTGYEQYF.